Sequencing of this T cell receptor beta chain was carried out in a study of T cell changes during pregnancy in multiple sclerosis. Trimming took 2 bases from V and 3 from J, leaving 13 bases between them. The V gene's germline CDR1 is MGHRA and CDR2 YSYEKL. CDR3 length: 15 residues. Assay: immunoSEQ multiplex PCR; the TCRdb copy retains only in-frame clones and omits some. The table has 70,000 or so clones, about 90% seen once. The chain joins TRBV4-1 to TRBJ1-1; perhaps TRBD1 as D (5 bases). The material was CD4+ T cells from peripheral blood mononuclear cells, obtained before pregnancy. This sequence originates from a female donor with multiple sclerosis, enrolled in a pregnancy study. The CDR3 is CASSQTFRDYTEAFF. In nucleotides, the CDR3 is TGCGCCAGCAGCCAAACATTCAGGGACTACACTGAAGCTTTCTTT.